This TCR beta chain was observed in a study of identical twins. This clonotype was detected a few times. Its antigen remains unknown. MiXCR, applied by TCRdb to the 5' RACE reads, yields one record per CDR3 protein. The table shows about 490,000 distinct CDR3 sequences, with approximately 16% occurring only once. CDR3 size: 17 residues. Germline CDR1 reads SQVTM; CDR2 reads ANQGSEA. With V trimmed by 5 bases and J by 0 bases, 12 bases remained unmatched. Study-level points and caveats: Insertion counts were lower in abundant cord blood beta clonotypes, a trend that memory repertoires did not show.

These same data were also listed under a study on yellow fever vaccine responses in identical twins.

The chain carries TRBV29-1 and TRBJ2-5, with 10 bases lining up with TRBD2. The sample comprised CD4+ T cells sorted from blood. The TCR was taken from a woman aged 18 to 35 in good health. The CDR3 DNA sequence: TGCAGCGTTCTTGGACTAGCGGCACATTACCACCAAGAGACCCAGTACTTC. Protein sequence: CSVLGLAAHYHQETQYF.